This record concerns one T cell receptor beta chain sequence. The entry originates in a study of blood T cell repertoires in COVID-19. Overall study context: T cells, B-cell-depleted T cells, or PBMCs provided the cDNA or gDNA that served as material.

V dropped 1 base and J dropped 0 bases, with 12 bases sitting between them. The CDR3 has 17 amino acids. CDR1 PRHDT and CDR2 FYEKMQ come from the germline V gene (reference sequence). The table came from immunoSEQ multiplex PCR; TCRdb's copy has only in-frame clones and leaves some out. The sample lists 250,000 to 350,000 clones, approximately 90% occurring once. Material: peripheral blood. The rearrangement uses TRBV13 and TRBJ1-4, with TRBD1 as a possible D gene (6 bases). The sequence was collected from a woman aged 45-59 years who had recovered from COVID-19. The CDR3 loop reads CASSLEGGKTTNEKLFF. Written as DNA, the CDR3 is TGTGCCAGCAGCTTAGAGGGGGGGAAGACAACTAATGAAAAACTGTTTTTT.